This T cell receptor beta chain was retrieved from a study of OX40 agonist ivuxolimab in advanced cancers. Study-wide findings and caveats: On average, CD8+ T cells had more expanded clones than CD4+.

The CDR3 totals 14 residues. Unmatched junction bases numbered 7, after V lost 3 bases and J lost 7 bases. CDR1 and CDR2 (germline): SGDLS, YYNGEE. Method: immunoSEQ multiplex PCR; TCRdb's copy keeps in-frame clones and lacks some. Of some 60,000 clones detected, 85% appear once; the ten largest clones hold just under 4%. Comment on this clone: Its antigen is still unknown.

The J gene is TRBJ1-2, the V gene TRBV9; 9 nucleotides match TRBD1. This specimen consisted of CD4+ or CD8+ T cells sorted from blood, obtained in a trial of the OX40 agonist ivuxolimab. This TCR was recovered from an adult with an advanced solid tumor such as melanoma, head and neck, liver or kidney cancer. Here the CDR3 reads CASSGGQGFGGYTF. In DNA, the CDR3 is TGTGCCAGCAGCGGGGGACAGGGATTCGGTGGCTACACCTTC.